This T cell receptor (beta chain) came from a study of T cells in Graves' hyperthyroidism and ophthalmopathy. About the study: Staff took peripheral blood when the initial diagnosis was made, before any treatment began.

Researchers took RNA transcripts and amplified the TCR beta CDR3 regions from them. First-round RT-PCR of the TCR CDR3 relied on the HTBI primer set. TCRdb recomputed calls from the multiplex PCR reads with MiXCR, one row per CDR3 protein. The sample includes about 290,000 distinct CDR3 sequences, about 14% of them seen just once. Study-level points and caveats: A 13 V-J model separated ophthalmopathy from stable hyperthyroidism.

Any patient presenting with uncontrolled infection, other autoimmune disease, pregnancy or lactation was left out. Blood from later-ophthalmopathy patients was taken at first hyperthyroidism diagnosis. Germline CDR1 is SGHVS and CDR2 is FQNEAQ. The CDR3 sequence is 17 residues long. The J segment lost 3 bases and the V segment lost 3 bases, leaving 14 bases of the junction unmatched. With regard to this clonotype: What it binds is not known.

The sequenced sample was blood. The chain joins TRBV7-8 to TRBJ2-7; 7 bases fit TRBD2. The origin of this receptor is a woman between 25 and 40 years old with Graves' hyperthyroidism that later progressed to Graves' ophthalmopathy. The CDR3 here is CASSFRPAILAFYEQYF. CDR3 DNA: TGTGCCAGCAGCTTCCGTCCCGCCATACTAGCGTTCTACGAGCAGTACTTC. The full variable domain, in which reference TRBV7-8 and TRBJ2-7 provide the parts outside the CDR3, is GAGVSQSPRYKVAKRGQDVALRCDPISGHVSLFWYQQALGQGPEFLTYFQNEAQLDKSGLPSDRFFAERPEGSVSTLKIQRTQQEDSAVYLCASSFRPAILAFYEQYFGPGTRLTVT.